Following are 28 T cell receptor beta chains from one sample sequenced in a study of blood T cells in healthy people across ages. A second roughly 6 to 12 cycle PCR used barcoded and J-beta primers. TCRdb passed the 5' RACE reads through MiXCR, listing each CDR3 protein once. Found here are hundreds of thousands of distinct CDR3 sequences, around 54% of them singletons; the top ten hold 30% to 40%. Sequencing was carried out using blood. All receptors come from a man in his 60s in good health.

In this sample, this clonotype turned up a few times. The rearrangement links TRBV7-8 to TRBJ1-1; no clear D gene. The CDR3 has 14 residues. V lost 2 bases and J lost 1, with 8 bases in between. Looked up from germline, CDR1 is SGHVS and CDR2 is FQNEAQ. The CDR3 loop reads CASSLQETNTEAFF. CDR3 nucleotide sequence: TGTGCCAGCAGCTTACAGGAGACGAACACTGAAGCTTTCTTT. Combining the CDR3 with reference TRBV7-8 and TRBJ1-1 gives the whole variable domain GAGVSQSPRYKVAKRGQDVALRCDPISGHVSLFWYQQALGQGPEFLTYFQNEAQLDKSGLPSDRFFAERPEGSVSTLKIQRTQQEDSAVYLCASSLQETNTEAFFGQGTRLTVV.

There are a few counts of this clonotype. V and J are TRBV10-1 and TRBJ2-4; the D is unclear. The CDR3 has 12 amino acids. The germline CDR1 and CDR2 sequences are WNHNN and SYGVQD (reference sequence). The V end lost 3 bases, the J end lost 6 bases, and 6 bases lay between the germline ends. The CDR3 region has the DNA TGCGCCAGCAGTGACCACCGAAACATTCAGTACTTC. Amino acid sequence: CASSDHRNIQYF.

The V and J genes are TRBV7-9 and TRBJ1-6, with TRBD1 as a possible D gene (5 bases). This CDR3 spans 13 amino acids. Trimming shortened V by 1 base and J by 10 bases, and 8 bases separated the two germline ends. Germline V lookup: CDR1 SEHNR, CDR2 FQNEAQ (reference sequence). The CDR3 loop is CASSLGDLSPLHF. CDR3 bases: TGTGCCAGCAGCTTAGGGGACCTGTCACCCCTCCACTTT.

The V call is TRBV12-3 or TRBV12-4, the J call TRBJ2-3; D is undetermined. This CDR3 spans 15 amino acids. Trimming left V 3 bases short and J 2 bases short, with 12 bases between. The CDR3 DNA reads TGTGCCAGCAGTTTGCGGCGGACCCTCACAGATACGCAGTATTTT. Protein sequence: CASSLRRTLTDTQYF.

The chain recombines TRBV20-1 with TRBJ2-5; perhaps TRBD1 as D (6 bases). The J call could be wrong; TRBJ2-7 is a better fit for the DNA end. Germline CDR1 reads DFQATT; CDR2 reads SNEGSKA (reference sequence). CDR3 length equals 14 residues. CDR3: CSAPVGTYLYEQYF. In DNA, the CDR3 is TGCAGTGCTCCCGTCGGGACATACCTTTACGAGCAGTACTTC.

In this sample, this clonotype turned up once. V usage is TRBV10-3 and J usage is TRBJ2-3, with TRBD1 as a possible D gene (6 bases). The V gene's germline CDR1 is ENHRY and CDR2 SYGVKD. V dropped 6 bases and J dropped 3 bases, with 13 bases sitting between them. This CDR3 comprises 14 residues. Here the CDR3 reads CAISGKQGTDTQYF. CDR3 nucleotides: TGTGCCATCAGCGGTAAACAGGGTACAGATACGCAGTATTTT.

The J gene is TRBJ2-5, the V gene TRBV7-2; D might be TRBD2 (5 bases). Germline loops: CDR1 SGHTA, CDR2 FQGNSA. V lost 5 bases and J lost 5, with 12 bases in between. The CDR3 length is 13 residues. CDR3 nucleotide sequence: TGTGCCAGCAGCCCCGGGGAGTTCGAGACCCAGTACTTC. It yields the protein CASSPGEFETQYF.

The chain combines TRBV12-3 or TRBV12-4 with TRBJ2-1; D is unresolved. CDR3 length equals 14 residues. V lost 2 bases and J 2 bases, leaving 7 bases between the germline ends. The CDR3 nucleotides are TGTGCCAGCAGTTTATCGCGGACCTACAATGAGCAGTTCTTC. This gives the protein CASSLSRTYNEQFF.

In its sample, this clonotype was seen many times. The rearrangement uses TRBV5-1 and TRBJ2-1; unclear D gene. Deletions cut 3 bases from V and 8 bases from J, with 15 bases between. The CDR3 runs 14 residues. CDR1 and CDR2 from the germline V gene are SGHRS and YFSETQ. CDR3 loop: CASSSTSAVDEQFF. CDR3 DNA sequence: TGCGCCAGCAGCTCCACATCGGCGGTGGATGAGCAGTTCTTC. Full variable domain (rest looked up from reference TRBV5-1 and TRBJ2-1): KAGVTQTPRYLIKTRGQQVTLSCSPISGHRSVSWYQQTPGQGLQFLFEYFSETQRNKGNFPGRFSGRQFSNSRSEMNVSTLELGDSALYLCASSSTSAVDEQFFGPGTRLTVL.

The rearrangement uses TRBV20-1 and TRBJ2-7; D is perhaps TRBD2 (5 bases). TRBJ2-5 matches the DNA end more closely, so the J call is doubtful. Per the germline V gene, CDR1 is DFQATT and CDR2 is SNEGSKA (reference sequence). CDR3 length: 14 residues. The CDR3 spells CSARPGSPSETQYF. The CDR3 region has the DNA TGCAGTGCTAGGCCGGGGAGCCCCTCAGAGACCCAGTACTTC.

There are a few counts of this clonotype. This chain links TRBV27 with TRBJ2-5; D is ambiguous. The length of the CDR3 is 15 residues. Trimming took off 2 bases at V and 2 bases at J, with 12 bases between the two ends. CDR1 and CDR2 (germline): MNHEY, SMNVEV (reference sequence). CDR3 DNA sequence: TGTGCCAGCAGTTTAAGTCTGGGCGGACAAGAGACCCAGTACTTC. Its translation: CASSLSLGGQETQYF.

This clonotype was counted only a few times. The CDR3 DNA follows: TGTGCCAGCAGCCCCGGGACTTTCGAGAATGAGCAGTTCTTC. This gives the protein CASSPGTFENEQFF. V usage is TRBV9 and J usage is TRBJ2-1, with D possibly matching TRBD2 (6 bases). Germline CDR1 SGDLS, CDR2 YYNGEE. This CDR3 contains 14 residues. V was clipped by 4 bases and J by 7 bases, with 15 bases between them.

The chain uses TRBV2 and TRBJ2-3; D unresolved. Germline values: CDR1 SNHLY, CDR2 FYNNEI. V was cut by 3 bases and J by 5 bases, with 12 bases left in between. This CDR3 has 14 residues. CDR3 amino acids: CASSDTPAQDTQYF. For the CDR3, the DNA is TGTGCCAGCAGTGATACCCCAGCCCAAGATACGCAGTATTTT. The full variable domain, rest sourced from reference TRBV2 and TRBJ2-3, is EPEVTQTPSHQVTQMGQEVILRCVPISNHLYFYWYRQILGQKVEFLVSFYNNEISEKSEIFDDQFSVERPDGSNFTLKIRSTKLEDSAMYFCASSDTPAQDTQYFGPGTRLTVL.

Only a few counts were recorded for this clonotype. The chain joins TRBV3-1 to TRBJ1-2; possible D gene TRBD1, 5 bases. Between the trimmed V and J ends, which lost 4 bases and 8 bases, there was a span of 23 bases. CDR3 length: 16 residues. Germline V CDR1 and CDR2: LGHDT, YNNKEL (reference sequence). CDR3 nucleotides: TGTGCCAGCAGCCGGGGCCCGATAATCTCTGCAGGGGGCTACACCTTC. Protein sequence: CASSRGPIISAGGYTF.

This clonotype was observed once. The rearrangement uses TRBV2 and TRBJ2-3, with D possibly being TRBD1 (5 bases). The CDR3 is 11 amino acids. Germline V gives CDR1 SNHLY, CDR2 FYNNEI. V gave up 4 bases and J gave up 8 bases, with 7 bases separating them. In DNA form, the CDR3 reads TGTGCCAGCAGTGTCAGGGTTACGCAGTATTTT. Translated, it gives CASSVRVTQYF. Looking up the rest from reference TRBV2 and TRBJ2-3 gives the full variable domain: EPEVTQTPSHQVTQMGQEVILRCVPISNHLYFYWYRQILGQKVEFLVSFYNNEISEKSEIFDDQFSVERPDGSNFTLKIRSTKLEDSAMYFCASSVRVTQYFGPGTRLTVL.

The genes are TRBV29-1 and TRBJ2-7, with a tentative D call TRBD1 (5 bases). V was pared by 8 bases and J by 0 bases, with 14 bases between. The CDR3 loop spans 13 amino acids. Germline V gene lookup returns CDR1 SQVTM and CDR2 ANQGSEA. The CDR3 reads CSLSTDSSYEQYF. The DNA for the CDR3 is TGCAGCTTATCGACAGACAGCTCCTACGAGCAGTACTTC.

In its sample, this clonotype was seen a few times. The chain uses TRBV5-1 and TRBJ2-5; D is undetermined. The CDR3 spans 15 residues. The germline gives CDR1 SGHRS, CDR2 YFSETQ. V lost 0 bases and J lost 5, with 14 bases in between. CDR3 coding DNA: TGCGCCAGCAGCTTGGATATAGGTAGAACGGAGACCCAGTACTTC. It specifies CASSLDIGRTETQYF. The full variable domain, rest sourced from reference TRBV5-1 and TRBJ2-5, is KAGVTQTPRYLIKTRGQQVTLSCSPISGHRSVSWYQQTPGQGLQFLFEYFSETQRNKGNFPGRFSGRQFSNSRSEMNVSTLELGDSALYLCASSLDIGRTETQYFGPGTRLLVL.

The CDR3 loop is CSARPSRLTHNEQFF. The CDR3 nucleotides read TGCAGTGCTCGGCCCTCCCGGTTAACCCACAATGAGCAGTTCTTC. The chain combines TRBV20-1 with TRBJ2-1; D unclear. There are 15 residues in the CDR3. Germline V gene data show CDR1 as DFQATT and CDR2 as SNEGSKA (reference sequence). V was cut by 5 bases and J by 5 bases, with 19 bases left in between.

The chain joins TRBV7-9 to TRBJ2-3; D could derive from TRBD1 or TRBD2 (5 bases each). Germline CDR1 is SEHNR and CDR2 is FQNEAQ (reference sequence). V lost 5 bases, J lost 1 base, and 13 bases lay in between. This CDR3 has 15 residues. The CDR3 DNA follows: TGTGCCAGCAGCCCCGTGGGACGGCGCACAGATACGCAGTATTTT. Protein: CASSPVGRRTDTQYF.

V usage is TRBV18 and J usage is TRBJ2-7; D is unclear. V lost 3 bases and J 1 base, leaving 10 bases between the germline ends. CDR1 is KGHSH and CDR2 is LQKENI in the germline V gene. The CDR3 has 14 residues. The DNA for the CDR3 is TGTGCCAGCTCACCCGGCATCGAGTCCTACGAGCAGTACTTC. Its protein is CASSPGIESYEQYF. Filled out from reference TRBV18 and TRBJ2-7, the complete variable domain reads NAGVMQNPRHLVRRRGQEARLRCSPMKGHSHVYWYRQLPEEGLKFMVYLQKENIIDESGMPKERFSAEFPKEGPSILRIQQVVRGDSAAYFCASSPGIESYEQYFGPGTRLTVT.

The chain combines TRBV7-9 with TRBJ1-2, with D possibly TRBD1 on 6 matching bases. CDR1 SEHNR and CDR2 FQNEAQ come from the germline V gene (reference sequence). There are 16 residues in the CDR3. V lost 5 bases and J 8 bases, leaving 24 bases between the germline ends. The DNA for the CDR3 is TGTGCCAGCAGCGCCAACTCCGGGACAACTACAGGCGGCTACACCTTC. It translates to CASSANSGTTTGGYTF.

This clonotype showed up many times. This chain links TRBV28 with TRBJ2-5, with D possibly being TRBD2 (5 bases). This CDR3 spans 14 amino acids. Germline lookup yields CDR1 MDHEN and CDR2 SYDVKM. V shed 8 bases and J shed 2 bases, with 15 bases lying between them. The CDR3 loop reads CASAAGGRQETQYF. CDR3 sequence (DNA): TGTGCCAGCGCGGCCGGAGGCAGACAAGAGACCCAGTACTTC. The full variable domain, with the rest looked up from reference TRBV28 and TRBJ2-5, is DVKVTQSSRYLVKRTGEKVFLECVQDMDHENMFWYRQDPGLGLRLIYFSYDVKMKEKGDIPEGYSVSREKKERFSLILESASTNQTSMYLCASAAGGRQETQYFGPGTRLLVL.

This sequence joins TRBV3-1 and TRBJ1-2, with D tentatively TRBD1 (5 bases). Germline CDR1 reads LGHDT; CDR2 reads YNNKEL (reference sequence). This CDR3 spans 13 amino acids. Trimming shortened V by 1 base and J by 3 bases, and 6 bases separated the two germline ends. The CDR3: CASSQVGDYGYTF. For the CDR3, the DNA is TGTGCCAGCAGCCAAGTAGGGGACTATGGCTACACCTTC.

This chain joins TRBV29-1 and TRBJ1-5, with 9 bases matching TRBD1. The CDR3 runs 13 residues. Germline V gene sequence: CDR1 SQVTM, CDR2 ANQGSEA. The V and J ends lost 6 bases and 4 bases, in that order; junction bases with no gene match: 4. In DNA, the CDR3 is TGCAGCGTCGGACAGGGGCCGAATCAGCCCCAGCATTTT. Translation gives CSVGQGPNQPQHF.

This clonotype was picked up a small number of times. The V and J genes are TRBV7-2 and TRBJ1-2; 7 nucleotides align to TRBD1. V shed 6 bases, J shed 2 bases, and the junction held 9 bases outside the gene matches. The CDR3 loop spans 15 amino acids. CDR1 and CDR2 from the germline V gene are SGHTA and FQGNSA. The DNA for the CDR3 is TGTGCCAGCAGTGACCCCGGGACAGTCAACTATGGCTACACCTTC. Translation gives CASSDPGTVNYGYTF. Based on the CDR3 plus reference TRBV7-2 and TRBJ1-2, the full variable domain is GAGVSQSPSNKVTEKGKDVELRCDPISGHTALYWYRQSLGQGLEFLIYFQGNSAPDKSGLPSDRFSAERTGGSVSTLTIQRTQQEDSAVYLCASSDPGTVNYGYTFGSGTRLTVV.

Note on this clonotype: The junction shows a germline mismatch at one end, possibly a read error. V usage is TRBV5-1 and J usage is TRBJ2-3; 10 bases map to TRBD2. CDR3 size: 15 residues. Germline V gives CDR1 SGHRS, CDR2 YFSETQ. The DNA of the CDR3 is TGTGCCAGCAGTTTAGCGGGGGGCGGCACAGATACGCAGTATTTT. It is translated as CASSLAGGGTDTQYF.

The chain uses TRBV29-1 and TRBJ2-4; D remains unclear. Looked up from germline, CDR1 is SQVTM and CDR2 is ANQGSEA. This CDR3 contains 14 residues. Trimming removed 4 bases at V and 0 bases at J, with 10 bases between. The CDR3 protein is CSVAWFGAKNIQYF. CDR3 bases: TGCAGCGTTGCCTGGTTTGGAGCCAAAAACATTCAGTACTTC. The full variable domain, in which reference TRBV29-1 and TRBJ2-4 provide the parts outside the CDR3, is SAVISQKPSRDICQRGTSLTIQCQVDSQVTMMFWYRQQPGQSLTLIATANQGSEATYESGFVIDKFPISRPNLTFSTLTVSNMSPEDSSIYLCSVAWFGAKNIQYFGAGTRLSVL.

This clonotype came up a few times. V usage is TRBV6-2 or TRBV6-3 and J usage is TRBJ2-5, with a weak D call TRBD1 (5 bases). This CDR3 contains 16 residues. Trimming left V 5 bases short and J 0 bases short, with 16 bases between. CDR1 is MNHEY, CDR2 SVGEGT, per germline. The CDR3 nucleotides read TGTGCCAGCAGTCCCATCGGACACCAGTACCAAGAGACCCAGTACTTC. Translation: CASSPIGHQYQETQYF.